This paragraph covers one TCR beta chain sequence. The sample belongs to a study of blood T cell repertoires in COVID-19. At the level of the study: Whether acute or convalescent, the COVID-19 samples came from the United States, Italy and Spain.

The CDR3 contains 15 residues. Per the germline V gene, CDR1 is SGHTS and CDR2 is YDEGEE. The V gene end was trimmed by 4 bases and the J gene end by 5 bases; junction bases not matched to a gene: 7. Under the authors' procedure: Estimation of nucleated cell counts relied on the amplification of reference gene primers. TCRdb's table, derived via immunoSEQ multiplex PCR, lists solely in-frame clones and lacks some. V and J calls and clone size are those listed in that table; D and trimming were worked out from the DNA. Of 300,000 to 500,000 clones listed, around 90% were seen once; the top ten hold 2% to 2.5%. Recruits, aged about 18 to 90 years, lived in 24 US areas. Participants were placed into cohorts based on the clinical history they reported.

This clonotype was sampled from a woman aged 40 to 50 with acute COVID-19. Specimen: PBMCs or T cells enriched from blood (not recorded which). The chain joins TRBV5-8 to TRBJ1-5; 9 bases match TRBD1. This CDR3 reads CASSKGQGGDQPQHF. In DNA form, the CDR3 reads TGTGCCAGCAGCAAGGGACAGGGTGGGGATCAGCCCCAGCATTTT.